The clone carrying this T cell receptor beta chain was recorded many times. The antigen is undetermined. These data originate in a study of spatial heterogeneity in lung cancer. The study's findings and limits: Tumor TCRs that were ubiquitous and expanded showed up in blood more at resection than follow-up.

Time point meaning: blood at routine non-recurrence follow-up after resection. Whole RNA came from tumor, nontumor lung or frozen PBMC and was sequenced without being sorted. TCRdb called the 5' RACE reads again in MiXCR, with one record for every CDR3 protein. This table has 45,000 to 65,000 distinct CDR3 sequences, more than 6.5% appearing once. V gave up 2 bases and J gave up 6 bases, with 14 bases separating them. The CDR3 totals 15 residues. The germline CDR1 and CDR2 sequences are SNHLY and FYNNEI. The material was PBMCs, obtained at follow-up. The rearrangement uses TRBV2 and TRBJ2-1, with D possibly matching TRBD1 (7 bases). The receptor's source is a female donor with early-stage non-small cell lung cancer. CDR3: CASSEQGGMSNEQFF. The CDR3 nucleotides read TGTGCCAGCAGTGAACAGGGGGGCATGTCCAATGAGCAGTTCTTC.